Below, 9 T cell receptor beta chains from the same sample are listed, as sequenced in a study of blood T cell repertoires in COVID-19. This table comes from immunoSEQ multiplex PCR, and its TCRdb copy is limited to in-frame clones, with some not included. The profile covers tens of thousands of clones, with 82% appearing a single time and 1.5% to 2% taken by the ten largest. The sample comprised peripheral blood. Every receptor here comes from a woman aged 60-75 years with acute or convalescent COVID-19.

V usage is TRBV7-3 and J usage is TRBJ2-2, with D perhaps matching TRBD2 (5 bases). Germline lookup yields CDR1 SGHTA and CDR2 FQGTGA. V was pared by 5 bases and J by 4 bases, with 11 bases between. The CDR3 contains 14 residues. The CDR3 DNA is TGTGCCAGCAGCCCCAGCGGACCCACCGGGGAGCTGTTTTTT. This gives the protein CASSPSGPTGELFF.

The V call is TRBV13, the J call TRBJ2-2, with 7 positions matching TRBD1. Losses at the gene ends were 3 bases for V and 6 bases for J; bases not matched to a gene: 7. The V gene's germline CDR1 is PRHDT and CDR2 FYEKMQ (reference sequence). This CDR3 is built from 15 residues. The CDR3 sequence: CASSFRDRGAGELFF. CDR3 bases: TGTGCCAGCAGCTTCCGGGACAGAGGCGCCGGGGAGCTGTTTTTT. The full variable domain, rest sourced from reference TRBV13 and TRBJ2-2, is AAGVIQSPRHLIKEKRETATLKCYPIPRHDTVYWYQQGPGQDPQFLISFYEKMQSDKGSIPDRFSAQQFSDYHSELNMSSLELGDSALYFCASSFRDRGAGELFFGEGSRLTVL.

This chain joins TRBV20-1 and TRBJ1-2; D is unresolved. This CDR3 is built from 11 residues. V was cut by 7 bases and J by 0 bases, with 6 bases left in between. The V gene's germline CDR1 is DFQATT and CDR2 SNEGSKA (reference sequence). This chain's CDR3 is CSVRSNYGYTF. CDR3 bases: TGCAGTGTGAGATCTAACTATGGCTACACCTTC.

This chain connects TRBV6-1 to TRBJ1-1, with 7 bases that match TRBD1. V gave up 3 bases and J gave up 4 bases; unmatched junction bases: 5. The germline V gene has CDR1 MNHNS and CDR2 SASEGT. The CDR3 totals 14 residues. CDR3 residues: CASSDQTGTTEAFF. Written as DNA, the CDR3 is TGTGCCAGCAGTGACCAGACAGGGACCACTGAAGCTTTCTTT.

V gene TRBV2 combines with J gene TRBJ2-7; 8 positions match TRBD1. The CDR3 length is 15 residues. Germline-derived CDR1 and CDR2 are SNHLY and FYNNEI. Germline trimming cut 8 bases from V and 3 bases from J; bases unmatched to any gene: 12. The CDR3 DNA reads as TGTGCCAGCCGGGATATTGGGACAGGTTACTACGAGCAGTACTTC. This gives the protein CASRDIGTGYYEQYF.

This clone showed up just once. The V and J genes are TRBV9 and TRBJ2-7; D unclear. Germline values: CDR1 SGDLS, CDR2 YYNGEE. Deletions cut 0 bases from V and 5 bases from J, with 12 bases between. There are 14 residues in the CDR3. CDR3 sequence: CASSVGPANHEQYF. In DNA, the CDR3 is TGTGCCAGCAGCGTAGGCCCAGCGAACCACGAGCAGTACTTC.

The V gene is TRBV9, the J gene TRBJ1-1; the D gene is possibly TRBD1 (5 bases). CDR3 length: 15 amino acids. V was trimmed by 3 bases and J by 4 bases, leaving 16 bases between them. Germline CDR1 reads SGDLS; CDR2 reads YYNGEE. CDR3 sequence reads: CASSAGWGDGTEAFF. CDR3 DNA sequence: TGTGCCAGCAGCGCCGGTTGGGGGGACGGCACTGAAGCTTTCTTT.

This clone was seen a single time. The chain is built from TRBV14 and TRBJ2-7; D may be TRBD1 (5 bases). This CDR3 spans 14 amino acids. Germline V gene data show CDR1 as SGHDN and CDR2 as FVKESK. Trimming stripped 4 bases from V and 6 bases from J, with 16 bases between. The CDR3 protein is CASSPQGALREQYF. Here the CDR3 DNA reads TGTGCCAGCAGCCCCCAGGGTGCCCTACGCGAGCAGTACTTC.

This chain joins TRBV28 and TRBJ1-5; 8 bases map to TRBD1. Per germline, CDR1 MDHEN and CDR2 SYDVKM. V gave up 6 bases and J gave up 0 bases; unmatched junction bases: 4. CDR3 length equals 15 residues. CDR3 sequence: CASSSGQVSNQPQHF. The CDR3 nucleotides are TGTGCCAGCAGCTCGGGACAGGTTAGCAATCAGCCCCAGCATTTT. The variable domain in full, with the rest retrieved from reference TRBV28 and TRBJ1-5, is DVKVTQSSRYLVKRTGEKVFLECVQDMDHENMFWYRQDPGLGLRLIYFSYDVKMKEKGDIPEGYSVSREKKERFSLILESASTNQTSMYLCASSSGQVSNQPQHFGDGTRLSIL.